The rows below give T cell receptor beta chains drawn from one sample of a study of neoadjuvant anti-PD-1 for oral cavity cancer. This table comes from immunoSEQ multiplex PCR, and its TCRdb copy is limited to in-frame clones, with some not included. The sample has about 6,900 clones; roughly 70% are singletons. This material consisted of PBMCs, taken before nivolumab (anti-PD-1) treatment. These receptors were obtained from a person between 40 and 85 years old with oral cavity squamous cell carcinoma. CDR3s include the opening cysteine and the closing phenylalanine or tryptophan. A D gene is named only where the DNA matches it firmly. Some rows have no size entry. The others give once, few or many, or a class for an expanded clone.

>TRBJ1-4|TRBD1|NA|TRBV4-2
TGTGCCAGCAGCCCTTCACCGGGACAGATGGCAACTAATGAAAAACTGTTTTTT
CASSPSPGQMATNEKLFF
>TRBJ2-7|NA|NA|TRBV7-9
TGTGCCAGCAGCTTAGATACTCGACACGTCTCCTACGAGCAGTACTTC
CASSLDTRHVSYEQYF
>TRBJ2-7|NA|NA|TRBV7-2
TGTGCCAGCAGCCAAGACAGATACGAGCAGTACTTC
CASSQDRYEQYF
>TRBJ2-5|NA|NA|TRBV14
TGTGCCAGCAGCCACTTGGGGCAGGGTAAAGAGACCCAGTACTTC
CASSHLGQGKETQYF
>TRBJ1-3|NA|few|TRBV19
TGTGCCAGTAGTACCCAGATCTCTGGAAACACCATATATTTT
CASSTQISGNTIYF
>TRBJ2-5|TRBD1|NA|TRBV7-2
TGTGCCAGCAGCTACGGGACAGGGAAGACCCAGTACTTC
CASSYGTGKTQYF
>TRBJ2-7|NA|NA|TRBV30
TGTGCCTGGAGTTCCAAGGCAGGGGCCATCTCCTACGAGCAGTACTTC
CAWSSKAGAISYEQYF
>TRBJ2-1|NA|NA|TRBV15
TGTGCCACCAGCCGGGACTCGAATGAGCAGTTCTTC
CATSRDSNEQFF
>TRBJ1-5|TRBD1|NA|TRBV6-5
TGTGCCAGCAGAGAAGGACAGGGCAATCAGCCCCAGCATTTT
CASREGQGNQPQHF
>TRBJ2-4|NA|NA|TRBV28
TGTGCCAGCAGTTCGGCAGGGGTGGTGGGAAACATTCAGTACTTC
CASSSAGVVGNIQYF
>TRBJ1-5|NA|NA|TRBV7-2
TGTGCCAGCAGCCCTAACGCGCGGGGGGTTCAGCCCCAGCATTTT
CASSPNARGVQPQHF
>TRBJ1-4|TRBD1|NA|TRBV7-2
TGTGCCAGCAGCTTTGGACAGGTTGAAGAAAAACTGTTTTTT
CASSFGQVEEKLFF
>TRBJ1-4|TRBD1|NA|TRBV7-2
TGTGCCAGCAGCCCTCGGACAGGGCCGGGATTCGGTGAAAAACTGTTTTTT
CASSPRTGPGFGEKLFF
>TRBJ2-5|NA|NA|TRBV29-1
TGCAGCGTTGATAGATTTCGGGGGAGGGAGACCCAGTACTTC
CSVDRFRGRETQYF
>TRBJ1-5|TRBD1|NA|TRBV27
TGTGCCAGCAGTATGACAGGGAATAATCAGCCCCAGCATTTT
CASSMTGNNQPQHF
>TRBJ2-1|TRBD2|NA|TRBV6-5
TGTGCCAGCAGTTACTCCGGGGGGTCCTACAATGAGCAGTTCTTC
CASSYSGGSYNEQFF
>TRBJ1-1|NA|few|TRBV9
TGTGCCAGCAGCGTAGTTAGTCGGGGTACTGAAGCTTTCTTT
CASSVVSRGTEAFF
>TRBJ1-1|NA|NA|TRBV9
TGTGCCAGCAGCGTAGCTTCGGTGAACACTGAAGCTTTCTTT
CASSVASVNTEAFF
>TRBJ1-6|TRBD1|NA|TRBV28
TGTGCCAGCAGTTGGGGGGGTACAGGGGCGAATTCACCCCTCCACTTT
CASSWGGTGANSPLHF
>TRBJ2-2|NA|NA|TRBV5-4
TGTGCCAGCAGCAGGGTGGGGGGCACCGGGGAGCTGTTTTTT
CASSRVGGTGELFF
>TRBJ2-7|NA|NA|TRBV12-2
TGTGCAAGTCGCTTAGCGCTGGGCACGGGATGGTACGAGCAGTACTTC
CASRLALGTGWYEQYF
>TRBJ1-5|TRBD1|NA|TRBV19
TGTGCCAGTCAAGGCCCGACAGGGTATAGCAATCAGCCCCAGCATTTT
CASQGPTGYSNQPQHF
>TRBJ1-5|NA|few|TRBV20-1
TGCAGTGCTGGGAATCAGCCCCAGCATTTT
CSAGNQPQHF
>TRBJ2-2|NA|few|TRBV7-6
TGTGCCAGCAGCTTAGCTTATCAGGGGGGAGCCGGGGAGCTGTTTTTT
CASSLAYQGGAGELFF
>TRBJ1-2|TRBD1|medium-sized|TRBV27
TGTGCCAGCAGTTTATCGACAGGGATGAGTGGCTACACCTTC
CASSLSTGMSGYTF
>TRBJ1-1|NA|few|TRBV11-2
TGTGCCAGCAGCTTAGACAGGAACACTGAAGCTTTCTTT
CASSLDRNTEAFF
>TRBJ2-2|NA|NA|TRBV7-2
TGTGCCAGCAGCGTCCGACAGGTTGCCGGGGAGCTGTTTTTT
CASSVRQVAGELFF
>TRBJ1-1|TRBD1|NA|TRBV4-3
TGCGCCAGCAGCCAAGAGAGGGGGCTCACTGAAGCTTTCTTT
CASSQERGLTEAFF
>TRBJ2-3|TRBD2|NA|TRBV4-3
TGCGCCAGCAGCCAAGACTCCCCGGGGACTAGTTGGACGGAGACGCAGTATTTT
CASSQDSPGTSWTETQYF
>TRBJ2-2|NA|few|TRBV16
TGTGCCAGCAGCCTGTGGGCCCCTCGGGGCGGGGAGCTGTTTTTT
CASSLWAPRGGELFF
>TRBJ1-1|TRBD1|few|TRBV19
TGTGCCAGTAGTGTGAACAGGGGGACTGAAGCTTTCTTT
CASSVNRGTEAFF
>TRBJ1-5|NA|few|TRBV10-2
TGCGCCAGCAGCCCCGGGACAACACAGCCCCAGCATTTT
CASSPGTTQPQHF
>TRBJ1-2|NA|few|TRBV19
TGTGCCAGTTACCCTTTCTCCGGTCAGACGACTCGTGGAGGTGGCTACACCTTC
CASYPFSGQTTRGGGYTF
>TRBJ2-3|TRBD2|NA|TRBV6-4
TGTGCCAGCAGTGACTCTAGCGGGGGCACAGATACGCAGTATTTT
CASSDSSGGTDTQYF
>TRBJ1-2|NA|NA|TRBV5-8
TGTGCCAGCAGTCCCGTCAGGGGAAGTGGCTACACCTTC
CASSPVRGSGYTF
>TRBJ1-1|NA|once|TRBV7-2
TGTGCCAGCAGCGTACAGGGCCCGAACACTGAAGCTTTCTTT
CASSVQGPNTEAFF
>TRBJ1-2|NA|NA|TRBV4-3
TGCGCCAGCAGCCAAGGCTATGCAGGTGGACGCGTTTATGGCTACACCTTC
CASSQGYAGGRVYGYTF
>TRBJ2-7|NA|NA|TRBV19
TGTGCCAGTAGTATTTCGGCTGATGAGGGATTCTACGAGCAGTACTTC
CASSISADEGFYEQYF
>TRBJ2-7|NA|few|TRBV30
TGTGCCTGGAGCCAAGACGGGGTCACCGGGCAGTACTTC
CAWSQDGVTGQYF
>TRBJ1-3|NA|NA|TRBV10-1
TGCGCCAGCAGTGGTGGCTCTGGAAACACCATATATTTT
CASSGGSGNTIYF
>TRBJ1-2|TRBD1|NA|TRBV27
TGTGCCAGCAGTTTCTCACCGGGACAGGGGGCTCAAATGCCCATTGGCTACACCTTC
CASSFSPGQGAQMPIGYTF